This note documents a single TCR beta chain sequence. Its target is unknown. This sample stems from a study of post-analysis software for immune sequencing data. Across the study: Several disease courses (relapsing-remitting, secondary progressive and progressive-relapsing) of multiple sclerosis were included.

Included in the TCR beta cDNA libraries were unique molecular identifiers. MiXCR was run by TCRdb on the PCR reads, yielding one entry per CDR3 protein. The table shows around 710,000 distinct CDR3 sequences, with 40% to 55% occurring only once. Whole-study results and caveats: Patients with multiple sclerosis recorded significantly lower normalized Chao1 diversity than controls, the study found. Patients carried roughly five TRBV segments more frequently than controls did, and TRBV5-6, TRBV5-1 and TRBV20-1 were among them.

V was pared by 0 bases and J by 6 bases, with 1 base of the junction left unmatched. CDR3 length: 14 amino acids. The receptor comes from a girl aged 5-17 years with multiple sclerosis. Sequencing was done on a sample of blood. The V call is TRBV12-3 or TRBV12-4, the J call TRBJ2-3, with 9 bases that match TRBD1. Here the CDR3 DNA reads TGTGCCAGCAGTTTAGCAGGGACAGGGGATACGCAGTATTTT. This encodes CASSLAGTGDTQYF.